This TCR beta chain came from a study of T cells and copy number aberrations in small-cell lung cancer. Study findings and constraints: The tissue was entirely formalin-fixed and paraffin-embedded, which is known to produce sequencing artifacts.

Clones were sequenced by immunoSEQ multiplex PCR, and TCRdb holds only the in-frame ones, with some missing. The repertoire holds more than 9,500 clones, with around 79% as singletons. Notes on this clone: Its antigen remains unidentified.

Germline lookup yields CDR1 LNHDA and CDR2 SQIVND (reference sequence). V was clipped by 8 bases and J by 0 bases, with 16 bases between them. This CDR3 has 16 amino acids. The sequenced material came from normal tissue next to the tumor. The gene calls are TRBV19 and TRBJ2-2, with D possibly called TRBD1 or TRBD2 (5 bases each). The TCR originated in a man aged 55 to 70 with small cell lung cancer. The chain's CDR3 is CASLPGTAANTGELFF. CDR3 sequence (DNA): TGTGCCAGTCTCCCGGGGACGGCCGCGAACACCGGGGAGCTGTTTTTT.